Given below is one T cell receptor (beta chain) in context. Its specificity is unknown. Treatment described: some 20 received Ad26.COV2.S at low or high dose, single or two shots; several received placebo; per-sample allocation not given. It was on day 63 after the first vaccine or placebo injection that samples were taken. J lost 0 bases, V lost 5 bases, and 11 bases had no gene match. CDR1 is MNHEY, CDR2 SMNVEV, per germline (reference sequence). The CDR3 totals 17 residues. This record comes from a study of Ad26.COV2.S vaccination and SARS-CoV-2 variants. The overall study: The study gave Ad26.COV2.S intramuscularly, once or twice 56 days apart.

Sequencing used immunoSEQ multiplex PCR; TCRdb keeps in-frame clones, though not all of them. The table shows approximately 250,000 clones, with around 85% occurring only once. General study results and limits: Substantial breadth was reportedly displayed by spike-specific CD8+ and CD4+ T cell responses after vaccination.

Source: peripheral blood, taken in a trial of Ad26.COV2.S vaccine versus placebo. The genes are TRBV27 and TRBJ2-5; 8 nucleotides agree with TRBD2. This TCR derives from a person aged 18-60 years who received the Ad26.COV2.S COVID-19 vaccine or a placebo. The CDR3 DNA reads as TGTGCCAGCAGTCCTCGTCGAGCGGGGGTTTACCAAGAGACCCAGTACTTC. Translating gives CASSPRRAGVYQETQYF.